This record looks at one TCR beta chain sequence and its context. This clonotype came up many times. What this receptor recognizes is not known. The sample holds no much larger clone one base away, and base qualities are not on file. Sequences DFQATT (CDR1) and SNEGSKA (CDR2) are obtained from the germline V gene (reference sequence). Including the terminal cysteine and phenylalanine, the CDR3 comprises 15 residues. The CDR3 DNA has 45 bases and is translated from base 1. Trimming takes 6 bases from V and 0 bases from J, and the germline ends sit 18 bases apart. The sample belongs to a study of T-cell reconstitution after alpha-beta-depleted transplantation in children listed by TCRdb under 2016. General notes on the study: Using TCR repertoire profiling, the study followed T-cell immune reconstitution in a quantitative way in children after TCRalphabeta/CD19-depleted allogeneic hematopoietic cell transplantation.

Library method: PCR. TCRdb names Illumina HiSeq 2500 as the instrument used. Molecular barcoding was employed in the preparation of TCR libraries, with unique molecular identifiers being used to normalize TCRbeta repertoire quantification. TCRdb handled the public reads itself, with Q25 trimming in fastp and clone calling in MiXCR, and kept productive beta chains. Here each entry gathers all rows of one CDR3 protein and keeps the most common genes and DNA. The sample yields approximately 640,000 distinct CDR3 sequences; approximately 16% were counted once. The ten largest clonotypes hold 0.9% to 1.2% of the sample.

Sequences were derived from PBMCs from the stem cell graft donor, sampled from the stem cell graft. The sequence came from a human donor who donated a stem cell graft to a child with acute myeloid leukemia. The sequence is built from TRBV20-1 and TRBJ2-7, and TRBD2 may be the D gene, going by 7 matching bases. The nucleotide sequence reads as follows: TGCAGTGCCCGGAGGGGGGGCCAAAGCTCCTACGAGCAGTACTTC. Protein translation: CSARRGGQSSYEQYF.